This entry lists 25 T cell receptor beta chains sequenced from one sample in a study of blood T cell repertoires in COVID-19. This table comes from immunoSEQ multiplex PCR, and its TCRdb copy is limited to in-frame clones, with some not included. The sample lists around 310,000 clones; around 89% were seen once. Sequencing used PBMCs or T cells enriched from blood (not recorded which). The receptors were gathered from a woman aged 40 to 49 who had recovered from COVID-19.

The genes are TRBV4-1 and TRBJ1-4; 12 bases line up with TRBD1. In germline, CDR1 is MGHRA, CDR2 YSYEKL. This CDR3 is 14 amino acids long. The junction had 5 bases not matched to a gene; V was cut back by 8 bases and J by 7 bases. The CDR3 sequence: CASSLGQGAEKLFF. CDR3 bases: TGCGCCAGCTCCTTGGGACAGGGGGCTGAAAAACTGTTTTTT.

The chain couples TRBV27 to TRBJ2-2, with 7 bases aligning to TRBD1. J gave up 0 bases and V 3 bases, and 4 bases lay outside the gene matches. Per the germline V gene, CDR1 is MNHEY and CDR2 is SMNVEV (reference sequence). The CDR3 spans 16 residues. CDR3 region: CASSFGDRPNTGELFF. The CDR3 DNA follows: TGTGCCAGCAGTTTCGGGGACAGACCGAACACCGGGGAGCTGTTTTTT.

The rearrangement uses TRBV30 and TRBJ2-7; D is possibly TRBD2 (7 bases). The length of the CDR3 is 15 residues. Trimming cost V 2 bases and J 2 bases, with 16 bases left between them. Germline V gene data show CDR1 as GTSNPN and CDR2 as SVGIG (reference sequence). CDR3 amino acids: CAWSRGGGITYEQYF. The CDR3 DNA reads TGTGCCTGGAGTCGCGGGGGCGGGATAACCTACGAGCAGTACTTC.

The chain couples TRBV5-1 to TRBJ2-1; 7 nucleotides align to TRBD2. The CDR3 runs to 15 residues. V was clipped by 3 bases and J by 7 bases; unmatched bases: 10. Per the germline V gene, CDR1 is SGHRS and CDR2 is YFSETQ. Here the CDR3 DNA reads TGCGCCAGCAGCTGGACCCCGACTAGCTTAAATGAGCAGTTCTTC. Residues: CASSWTPTSLNEQFF. The full variable domain, in which reference TRBV5-1 and TRBJ2-1 provide the parts outside the CDR3, is KAGVTQTPRYLIKTRGQQVTLSCSPISGHRSVSWYQQTPGQGLQFLFEYFSETQRNKGNFPGRFSGRQFSNSRSEMNVSTLELGDSALYLCASSWTPTSLNEQFFGPGTRLTVL.

The chain couples TRBV7-8 to TRBJ2-1; the D gene is possibly TRBD2 (6 bases). The CDR3 is 15 residues long. CDR1 is SGHVS, CDR2 FQNEAQ, per germline. Between the trimmed V and J ends, which lost 4 bases and 0 bases, there was a span of 10 bases. The CDR3 nucleotides are TGTGCCAGCAGCTCCGGGACTCCCTCCTACAATGAGCAGTTCTTC. As protein: CASSSGTPSYNEQFF. Filled out from reference TRBV7-8 and TRBJ2-1, the complete variable domain reads GAGVSQSPRYKVAKRGQDVALRCDPISGHVSLFWYQQALGQGPEFLTYFQNEAQLDKSGLPSDRFFAERPEGSVSTLKIQRTQQEDSAVYLCASSSGTPSYNEQFFGPGTRLTVL.

The rearrangement joins TRBV19 to TRBJ2-1; D might be TRBD1 (5 bases). Per the germline V gene, CDR1 is LNHDA and CDR2 is SQIVND (reference sequence). The V end lost 7 bases, the J end lost 0 bases, and 13 bases lay between the germline ends. The CDR3 spans 15 residues. The CDR3 reads CASTPRVSSYNEQFF. CDR3 DNA: TGTGCCAGTACCCCCAGGGTGAGCTCCTACAATGAGCAGTTCTTC.

The chain links TRBV5-1 to TRBJ2-7; perhaps TRBD1 as D (6 bases). Germline V gene lookup returns CDR1 SGHRS and CDR2 YFSETQ. CDR3 length: 12 amino acids. V lost 4 bases to trimming and J lost 5 bases, with 10 bases between them. The CDR3 bases are TGCGCCAGCAGCGTAACAGGGAACGAGCAGTACTTC. This codes for CASSVTGNEQYF.

The V call is TRBV29-1, the J call TRBJ2-7; TRBD1 agrees at 7 bases. V gave up 6 bases and J gave up 0 bases; unmatched junction bases: 8. Looked up from germline, CDR1 is SQVTM and CDR2 is ANQGSEA. The CDR3 loop spans 14 amino acids. CDR3 coding DNA: TGCAGCGTCGTACCGGGACAGAGCTCCTACGAGCAGTACTTC. Its protein product is CSVVPGQSSYEQYF.

CDR3 sequence: CASGPPLAGMDTEAFF. CDR3 sequence (DNA): TGTGCTAGTGGTCCACCACTCGCAGGGATGGACACTGAAGCTTTCTTT. This chain uses TRBV12-5 with TRBJ1-1; D is perhaps TRBD1 (5 bases). The CDR3 is 16 residues long. V was trimmed by 5 bases and J by 3 bases, leaving 19 bases between them. CDR1 and CDR2 (germline): LGHNT, FRNRAP.

The J gene is TRBJ2-1, the V gene TRBV28; perhaps TRBD2 as D (5 bases). This CDR3 spans 13 amino acids. Germline V CDR1 and CDR2: MDHEN, SYDVKM. The ends were cut back, 2 bases at V and 4 bases at J, with 6 bases in the middle. The CDR3 DNA reads TGTGCCAGCAGTTTAAGGGAGTACAATGAGCAGTTCTTC. It codes for CASSLREYNEQFF.

This chain connects TRBV6-2 or TRBV6-3 to TRBJ2-1, with 9 bases identical to TRBD1. V was pared by 5 bases and J by 0 bases, with 11 bases of the junction left unmatched. CDR1 and CDR2 from the germline V gene are MNHEY and SVGEGT. The CDR3 has 18 residues. CDR3 protein: CASSHRDREESSYNEQFF. In DNA, the CDR3 is TGTGCCAGCAGTCACCGGGACAGGGAAGAAAGCTCCTACAATGAGCAGTTCTTC.

The chain combines TRBV30 with TRBJ2-7, with 10 bases aligning to TRBD2. From germline, CDR1 is GTSNPN and CDR2 SVGIG (reference sequence). The ends lost 4 bases at V and 2 bases at J; junction bases unmatched: 8. This CDR3 has 15 residues. For the CDR3, the DNA is TGTGCCTGGACTAGCGGGAGTACGATTCCCTACGAGCAGTACTTC. The encoded protein is CAWTSGSTIPYEQYF.

This rearrangement joins TRBV6-2 or TRBV6-3 to TRBJ1-2; D is uncertain. CDR1 and CDR2 (germline): MNHEY, SVGEGT. V was cut by 0 bases and J by 8 bases, with 16 bases left in between. There are 15 residues in the CDR3. The CDR3 here is CASSYSGGRAGGYTF. The CDR3 DNA sequence: TGTGCCAGCAGTTACTCCGGCGGCCGAGCGGGGGGCTACACCTTC.

The V gene is TRBV14, the J gene TRBJ2-2; TRBD2 aligns across 15 bases. With V trimmed by 1 base and J by 7 bases, 10 bases remained unmatched. The CDR3 loop spans 19 amino acids. Germline V CDR1 and CDR2: SGHDN, FVKESK. CDR3 loop: CASSQGRTSGGASGGELFF. The CDR3 nucleotides are TGTGCCAGCAGCCAAGGACGGACTAGCGGGGGGGCCTCTGGCGGGGAGCTGTTTTTT.

V gene TRBV30 combines with J gene TRBJ2-2, with TRBD2 identical over 7 bases. This CDR3 is built from 12 residues. The germline V gene has CDR1 GTSNPN and CDR2 SVGIG (reference sequence). Trimming at V came to 4 bases and at J to 7 bases, leaving 3 bases not matched to a gene. The CDR3 sequence: CAWTGRDGELFF. The CDR3 DNA reads as TGTGCCTGGACAGGGAGGGACGGGGAGCTGTTTTTT.

This rearrangement joins TRBV7-6 to TRBJ2-7, with 13 bases matching TRBD2. The J segment lost 3 bases and the V segment lost 5 bases, leaving 4 bases of the junction unmatched. Germline assignment: CDR1 SGHVS and CDR2 FNYEAQ. This CDR3 is 15 amino acids long. This chain's CDR3 is CASSPGTSGNYEQYF. Written as DNA, the CDR3 is TGTGCCAGCAGCCCCGGGACTAGCGGGAACTACGAGCAGTACTTC.

The CDR3 bases are TGTGCCATCAGTGGACTAGCGGACTCCAATGAGCAGTTCTTC. Encoded protein: CAISGLADSNEQFF. The chain recombines TRBV10-3 with TRBJ2-1; 9 bases fit TRBD2. J was trimmed by 6 bases and V by 4 bases; bases with no gene match: 4. CDR1 and CDR2 (germline): ENHRY, SYGVKD. The CDR3 is made up of 14 amino acids.

This sequence joins TRBV23-1 and TRBJ1-2; D is unclear. TRBV23-1 is an open reading frame whose function is uncertain. The CDR3 covers 11 residues. The ends were cut back, 1 base at V and 8 bases at J, with 5 bases in the middle. CDR3 in DNA: TGCGCCAGCAGTCAATGGGCGGGCTACACCTTC. Residues: CASSQWAGYTF.

This clone showed up just a few times. This rearrangement joins TRBV2 to TRBJ1-2; D is perhaps TRBD1 (6 bases). Trimming shortened V by 8 bases and J by 8 bases, and 15 bases separated the two germline ends. The CDR3 runs 12 residues. The V gene's germline CDR1 is SNHLY and CDR2 FYNNEI. CDR3 loop: CASAREQGGYTF. CDR3 in DNA: TGTGCCAGCGCTCGGGAACAGGGAGGCTACACCTTC.

The gene calls are TRBV27 and TRBJ1-2; 9 positions match TRBD1. The J segment lost 7 bases and the V segment lost 0 bases, leaving 12 bases of the junction unmatched. This CDR3 is 17 amino acids long. Per the germline V gene, CDR1 is MNHEY and CDR2 is SMNVEV (reference sequence). CDR3 residues: CASSLSLRDREFGGYTF. In nucleotides, the CDR3 is TGTGCCAGCAGTTTATCCCTCCGGGACAGGGAGTTTGGTGGCTACACCTTC.

This chain connects TRBV7-2 to TRBJ2-3; the match to TRBD1 covers 10 bases. The germline gives CDR1 SGHTA, CDR2 FQGNSA. J was trimmed by 2 bases and V by 7 bases; bases with no gene match: 6. This CDR3 region has 15 residues. This CDR3 reads CASTPDRGFTDTQYF. The CDR3 DNA is TGTGCCAGCACCCCGGACAGGGGGTTCACAGATACGCAGTATTTT.

The chain links TRBV19 to TRBJ2-7; 8 positions agree with TRBD2. This CDR3 contains 14 residues. J gave up 3 bases and V 9 bases, and 10 bases lay outside the gene matches. CDR1 and CDR2 from the germline V gene are LNHDA and SQIVND (reference sequence). This chain's CDR3 is CASSREGGDYEQYF. The CDR3 coding sequence is TGTGCCAGCTCCCGGGAGGGCGGAGACTACGAGCAGTACTTC.

The rearrangement uses TRBV29-1 and TRBJ2-2; 12 bases are shared with TRBD1. The CDR3 is made up of 15 amino acids. V trimming: 6 bases; J trimming: 4 bases; junction bases outside the gene matches: 6. The V gene's germline CDR1 is SQVTM and CDR2 ANQGSEA. CDR3 DNA: TGCAGCGTCGAGGGACAGGGGGCGACCACCGGGGAGCTGTTTTTT. Its protein is CSVEGQGATTGELFF.

This clone has just one count. V gene TRBV28 combines with J gene TRBJ1-5; 8 bases fit TRBD1. The junction had 9 bases not matched to a gene; V was cut back by 2 bases and J by 9 bases. The CDR3 has 15 amino acids. The germline gives CDR1 MDHEN, CDR2 SYDVKM. The CDR3 DNA follows: TGTGCCAGCAGTTTACCGACAGGGGTTCCTCGGCCCCAGCATTTT. This translates into CASSLPTGVPRPQHF.

The chain carries TRBV6-5 and TRBJ2-7, with 8 bases that match TRBD2. Per germline, CDR1 MNHEY and CDR2 SVGAGI. The CDR3 is 15 residues long. Trimming took 5 bases from V and 2 from J; bases not matched to a gene: 8. CDR3 coding DNA: TGTGCCAGCAGTACCGGCCCGCGGGGGGCCTACGAGCAGTACTTC. Its translation: CASSTGPRGAYEQYF.